Below, one T cell receptor beta chain is given with its context. Its target is unknown. The J segment lost 4 bases and the V segment lost 5 bases, leaving 11 bases of the junction unmatched. Germline-derived CDR1 and CDR2 are SGHTA and FQGTGA. The CDR3 runs 16 residues. This sample stems from a study of cytomegalovirus exposure and HLA in healthy donors. Study-level points and caveats: An analysis done earlier found most TCR beta V segments productive about 87% or about 30% of the time.

PCR was performed using 60 Vbeta and 13 Jbeta primers. Profiled with immunoSEQ multiplex PCR; TCRdb holds only in-frame clones, not every one. This table holds around 130,000 clones, about 80% found once. Material for sequencing was PBMCs. This receptor was identified in a male donor in good health and CMV-seronegative. This sequence joins TRBV7-3 and TRBJ2-1, with TRBD2 matching over 7 bases. The CDR3 loop reads CASSPWETSPYNEQFF. The CDR3 nucleotides are TGTGCCAGCAGCCCATGGGAGACTAGCCCTTACAATGAGCAGTTCTTC. Complete variable domain (other parts from reference TRBV7-3 and TRBJ2-1): GAGVSQTPSNKVTEKGKYVELRCDPISGHTALYWYRQSLGQGPEFLIYFQGTGAADDSGLPNDRFFAVRPEGSVSTLKIQRTERGDSAVYLCASSPWETSPYNEQFFGPGTRLTVL.